This T cell receptor beta chain was sequenced for a study of identical twins. Whole-study findings and limits: Sequences that were out-of-frame, alpha and twin-shared displayed an excess of low generation probability. Twins showed weaker excess sharing in their beta out-of-frame sequences. Cord blood's abundant beta clonotypes had fewer insertions, unlike memory repertoires.

This clonotype was detected many times. What it recognizes is unknown. Germline-derived CDR1 and CDR2 are MNHEY and SVGAGI. V was clipped by 2 bases and J by 5 bases, with 19 bases between them. The CDR3 runs to 17 residues. Addition of a universal primer site occurred through template switching, and cDNA carried unique molecular identifiers. TCRdb ran MiXCR on the 5' RACE reads and lists one entry per CDR3 protein. Found here are about 240,000 distinct CDR3 sequences, 10% of them singletons; the top ten hold approximately 11%. The material sequenced was memory T cells sorted from blood. The clonotype comes from a man over 45 in good health. The rearrangement joins TRBV6-5 to TRBJ2-1; D gene uncertain. The CDR3: CASSYPYSRRPHNEQFF. CDR3 sequence (DNA): TGTGCCAGCAGTTACCCATACAGCAGGAGACCCCACAATGAGCAGTTCTTC.